This T cell receptor (beta chain) is from a study of beta chain features in type 1 diabetes. Study outcomes and limitations: Researchers report that Type 1 diabetes patients had moderately but significantly shorter TCRB CDR3s across all four CD4+ subsets.

Concerning this clone: Antigen unknown.

cDNA synthesis used the whole RNA isolate, giving expressed TCRB sequences. Profiling relied on immunoSEQ multiplex PCR, and the TCRdb table lists in-frame clones only, not all of them. The repertoire holds about 340,000 clones, with less than 15% as singletons. Sequenced sample: naive CD4+ T cells from blood. The sequence was obtained from a woman between 18 and 29 years old with type 1 diabetes.

The DNA of the CDR3 is TGTGCCAGCAGTTTACAGGGGGCAGGGACTGAAGCTTTCTTT. As protein: CASSLQGAGTEAFF. The V call is TRBV6-5, the J call TRBJ1-1; 9 bases align to TRBD1. This CDR3 region has 14 residues. The V and J ends lost 4 bases and 5 bases, in that order; junction bases with no gene match: 5. CDR1 and CDR2 (germline): MNHEY, SVGAGI.